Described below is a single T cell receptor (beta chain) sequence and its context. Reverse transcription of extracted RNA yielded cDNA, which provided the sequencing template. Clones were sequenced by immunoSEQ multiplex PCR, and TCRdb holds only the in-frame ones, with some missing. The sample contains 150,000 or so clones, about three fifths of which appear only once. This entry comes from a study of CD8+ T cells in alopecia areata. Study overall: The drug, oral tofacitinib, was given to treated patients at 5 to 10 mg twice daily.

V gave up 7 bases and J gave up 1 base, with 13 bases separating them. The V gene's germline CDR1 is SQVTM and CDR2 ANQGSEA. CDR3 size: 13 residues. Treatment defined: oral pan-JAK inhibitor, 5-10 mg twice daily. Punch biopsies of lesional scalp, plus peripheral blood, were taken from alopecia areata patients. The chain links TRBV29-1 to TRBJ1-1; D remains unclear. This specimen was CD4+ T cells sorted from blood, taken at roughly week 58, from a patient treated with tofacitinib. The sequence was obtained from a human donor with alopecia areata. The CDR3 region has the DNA TGCAGCGCTAAACAGCAATCGAACACTGAAGCTTTCTTT. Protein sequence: CSAKQQSNTEAFF.